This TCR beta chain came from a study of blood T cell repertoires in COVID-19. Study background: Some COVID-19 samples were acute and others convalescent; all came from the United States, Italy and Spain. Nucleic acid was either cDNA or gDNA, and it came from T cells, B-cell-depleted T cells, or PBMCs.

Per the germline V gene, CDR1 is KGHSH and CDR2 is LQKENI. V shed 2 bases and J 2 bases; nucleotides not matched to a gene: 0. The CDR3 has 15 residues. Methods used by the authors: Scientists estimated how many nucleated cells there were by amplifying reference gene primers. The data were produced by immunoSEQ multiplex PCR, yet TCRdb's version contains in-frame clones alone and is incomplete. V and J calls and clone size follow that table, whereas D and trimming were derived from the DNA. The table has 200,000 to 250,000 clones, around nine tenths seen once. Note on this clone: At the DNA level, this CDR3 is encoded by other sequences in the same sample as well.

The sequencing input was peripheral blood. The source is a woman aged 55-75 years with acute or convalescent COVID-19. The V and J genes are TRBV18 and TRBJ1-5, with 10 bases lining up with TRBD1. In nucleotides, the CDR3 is TGTGCCAGCTCACCAGGGACAGGGGGCAATCAGCCCCAGCATTTT. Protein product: CASSPGTGGNQPQHF.